The rows below give T cell receptor beta chains drawn from one sample of a study of Graves' ophthalmopathy and Graves' hyperthyroidism. TCRdb used MiXCR to reprocess the multiplex PCR reads, holding one entry per CDR3 protein. Of approximately 460,000 distinct CDR3 sequences in the sample, roughly an eighth were seen once. The sequenced material came from blood. Source of these receptors: a woman under 40 with Graves' ophthalmopathy. The CDR3 runs from the conserved cysteine through the conserved F or W. The D gene is left open where the match is weak. Some rows have no size entry. The others give once, few or many, or a class for an expanded clone.

size	J	D	V	CDR3	DNA
many	TRBJ1-5	.	TRBV12-3/TRBV12-4	CASSPDSSGGQPQHF	TGTGCCAGCAGTCCGGACAGCTCCGGTGGTCAGCCCCAGCATTTT
few	TRBJ2-7	.	TRBV20-1	CSARGPSDEQYF	TGCAGTGCTAGAGGTCCCTCCGACGAGCAGTACTTC
many	TRBJ1-6	.	TRBV9	CASSVVGEGNSPLHF	TGTGCCAGCAGCGTAGTTGGGGAAGGGAATTCACCCCTCCACTTT
many	TRBJ1-1	TRBD1	TRBV13	CASSQGQGLNTEAFF	TGTGCCAGCAGCCAGGGACAGGGGTTGAACACTGAAGCTTTCTTT
many	TRBJ1-1	.	TRBV11-2	CASSGRYGDTEAFF	TGTGCCAGCAGCGGACGTTACGGGGACACTGAAGCTTTCTTT
many	TRBJ2-2	.	TRBV24-1	CATSDPGQGNTGELFF	TGTGCCACCAGTGATCCGGGGCAGGGAAACACCGGGGAGCTGTTTTTT
many	TRBJ1-3	.	TRBV24-1	CATTDRTGNTIYF	TGTGCCACCACCGACAGGACTGGAAACACCATATATTTT
.	TRBJ1-4	.	TRBV4-1	CASSRRSLVSNEKLFF	TGCGCCAGCAGCCGACGTTCGTTGGTCAGTAATGAAAAACTGTTTTTT
many	TRBJ2-7	TRBD2	TRBV12-3/TRBV12-4	CASSPSGASGVRYEQYF	TGTGCCAGCAGTCCTTCCGGGGCTAGCGGGGTCAGGTACGAGCAGTACTTC
many	TRBJ2-5	TRBD2	TRBV11-2	CASSLLAGARETQYF	TGTGCCAGCAGCTTACTAGCGGGAGCTAGGGAGACCCAGTACTTC
many	TRBJ2-5	.	TRBV27	CASSRTVRQETQYF	TGTGCCAGCAGTCGGACGGTGCGCCAAGAGACCCAGTACTTC
many	TRBJ2-7	.	TRBV6-5	CASILQGIPPEQYF	TGTGCCAGCATCCTTCAGGGGATCCCCCCCGAGCAGTACTTC
many	TRBJ1-5	TRBD1	TRBV12-3/TRBV12-4	CASSLGWTGVGNQPQHF	TGTGCCAGCAGTTTAGGTTGGACAGGGGTAGGCAATCAGCCCCAGCATTTT
.	TRBJ2-7	TRBD2	TRBV28	CASSLMLAGLSSYEQYF	TGTGCCAGCAGCTTAATGCTAGCGGGCCTAAGCTCCTACGAGCAGTACTTC
many	TRBJ2-7	TRBD1	TRBV20-1	CSARLGQGHNIYEQYF	TGCAGTGCTAGACTCGGACAGGGACATAACATCTACGAGCAGTACTTC